This TCR beta chain comes out of a study of regulatory T cells in long-lasting Graves disease. The TCR beta library used iRepertoire HTBI primers with Arm-PCR amplification of CDR3. TCRdb fed the multiplex PCR reads into MiXCR, producing one record per CDR3 protein. The sample lists approximately 360,000 distinct CDR3 sequences; around 23% were seen once. The sample's time point: persistent/refractory GD, antithyroid drugs over 5 years with positive TRAb. Following extraction of RNA from PBMCs, that RNA was used to make the TCR library. Germline assignment: CDR1 DFQATT and CDR2 SNEGSKA (reference sequence). Between the trimmed V and J ends, which lost 3 bases and 2 bases, there was a span of 19 bases. The CDR3 runs 17 residues.

This receptor was identified in a woman aged 40 to 50 with Graves disease. This chain connects TRBV20-1 to TRBJ2-2, with TRBD1 as a possible D gene (6 bases). The sample here was peripheral blood mononuclear cells (PBMCs), taken when the disease was refractory, from a patient treated with antithyroid drugs. CDR3 sequence (DNA): TGCAGTGCTAGGGGGACATGGGAGCAGACAAACACCGGGGAGCTGTTTTTT. This gives the protein CSARGTWEQTNTGELFF.